Below, 26 T cell receptor beta chains from the same sample are listed, as sequenced in a study of shared clonotypes between healthy human individuals. The naive CD8 population came from CD45RO-negative cells selected for CCR7, without terminally differentiated effector memory CD45RA+ cells. Libraries were prepared by immunoSEQ multiplex PCR; TCRdb keeps only in-frame clonotypes and omits some of them. The top ten clones hold 1.5% to 2% of a sample with about 2.2 million clones, 85% to 95% of them seen once. The source material was naive CD8+ T cells from PBMCs. The receptors were sampled from a man in his late teens or twenties in good health. Some clones in this sample may be carry-over from other donors' samples.

This chain connects TRBV4-3 to TRBJ1-2; a possible D gene is TRBD1 (6 bases). Between the trimmed V and J ends, which lost 0 bases and 4 bases, there was a span of 12 bases. Germline CDR1 reads LGHNA; CDR2 reads YSLEER. The CDR3 spans 15 residues. CDR3 sequence reads: CASSQELQGAYGYTF. Here the CDR3 DNA reads TGCGCCAGCAGCCAAGAGCTACAGGGTGCCTATGGCTACACCTTC.

This chain links TRBV5-6 with TRBJ1-2; D is perhaps TRBD1 (5 bases). The V end lost 6 bases, the J end lost 3 bases, and 18 bases lay between the germline ends. The CDR3 has 15 residues. Germline CDR1 reads SGHDT; CDR2 reads YYEEEE. This chain's CDR3 is CASTPRVGAHYGYTF. The CDR3 region has the DNA TGTGCCAGCACCCCCCGGGTCGGGGCGCACTATGGCTACACCTTC. Together with reference TRBV5-6 and TRBJ1-2, the CDR3 gives the full variable domain: DAGVTQSPTHLIKTRGQQVTLRCSPKSGHDTVSWYQQALGQGPQFIFQYYEEEERQRGNFPDRFSGHQFPNYSSELNVNALLLGDSALYLCASTPRVGAHYGYTFGSGTRLTVV.

This clone appeared once. The chain has TRBV28 and TRBJ2-1; 15 bases agree with TRBD2. V shed 6 bases, J shed 1 base, and the junction held 4 bases outside the gene matches. Germline assignment: CDR1 MDHEN and CDR2 SYDVKM. This CDR3 is built from 17 residues. CDR3 sequence (DNA): TGTGCCAGCAGCCGGACTAGCGGGAGGGCATCCTACAATGAGCAGTTCTTC. This sequence encodes CASSRTSGRASYNEQFF.

The chain uses TRBV6-5 and TRBJ2-2; D ambiguous. The V end lost 2 bases, the J end lost 5 bases, and 12 bases lay between the germline ends. Germline V lookup: CDR1 MNHEY, CDR2 SVGAGI. The CDR3 length is 15 residues. CDR3 loop: CASSYVAESTGELFF. The CDR3 coding sequence is TGTGCCAGCAGTTACGTGGCGGAGTCTACCGGGGAGCTGTTTTTT.

Concerning this clone itself: A single base separates this from a much larger clone, so it may be a read error. The chain has TRBV6-5 and TRBJ2-1; D is uncertain. Germline loops: CDR1 MNHEY, CDR2 SVGAGI. The V end lost 8 bases, the J end lost 0 bases, and 8 bases lay between the germline ends. The CDR3 sequence is 13 residues long. The CDR3 DNA reads as TGTGCCAGCTGTGCTAGCTCCTACAATGAGCAGTTCTTC. The encoded protein is CASCASSYNEQFF.

CDR3 protein: CASSQGTGLNLGTNVLTF. CDR3 nucleotide sequence: TGCGCCAGCAGCCAAGGGACAGGGCTCAATCTGGGGACCAACGTCCTGACTTTC. The chain joins TRBV5-1 to TRBJ2-6, with TRBD1 matching 9 bases. The CDR3 extends over 18 amino acids. CDR1 is SGHRS and CDR2 is YFSETQ in the germline V gene. Trimming removed 4 bases from V and 8 bases from J; junction bases left unmatched: 16. Full variable domain (missing parts from reference TRBV5-1 and TRBJ2-6): KAGVTQTPRYLIKTRGQQVTLSCSPISGHRSVSWYQQTPGQGLQFLFEYFSETQRNKGNFPGRFSGRQFSNSRSEMNVSTLELGDSALYLCASSQGTGLNLGTNVLTFGAGSRLTVL.

This rearrangement joins TRBV28 to TRBJ2-5; the match to TRBD1 covers 11 bases. The germline V gene encodes CDR1 MDHEN and CDR2 SYDVKM. The CDR3 runs to 17 residues. Trimming removed 3 bases from V and 4 bases from J; junction bases left unmatched: 10. CDR3: CASSLLGQGAAVETQYF. The DNA of the CDR3 is TGTGCCAGCAGTTTGCTCGGACAGGGGGCAGCGGTAGAGACCCAGTACTTC.

The chain is built from TRBV5-3 and TRBJ2-1, with D unresolved. TRBV5-3 is annotated as an ORF whose role is uncertain. The CDR3 is made up of 15 amino acids. Between the trimmed V and J ends, which lost 1 base and 7 bases, there was a span of 15 bases. CDR3 in DNA: TGTGCCAGAAGCTTGTTTTGCGGTAGATTAAATGAGCAGTTCTTC. Protein sequence: CARSLFCGRLNEQFF.

The V gene is TRBV10-3, the J gene TRBJ1-2; 9 bases agree with TRBD1. The CDR3 totals 16 residues. With 4 bases clipped from V and 5 bases from J, the junction kept 11 bases outside the gene matches. Per the germline V gene, CDR1 is ENHRY and CDR2 is SYGVKD. The CDR3 sequence is CAISGVRDREEYGYTF. The CDR3 region has the DNA TGTGCCATCAGTGGGGTCCGGGACAGGGAGGAGTATGGCTACACCTTC.

The V and J genes are TRBV7-9 and TRBJ2-5, with 13 bases matching TRBD2. Germline values: CDR1 SEHNR, CDR2 FQNEAQ (reference sequence). The CDR3 is made up of 16 amino acids. Germline trimming cut 2 bases from V and 3 bases from J; bases unmatched to any gene: 3. CDR3 sequence: CASSLQGLAGEETQYF. Here the CDR3 DNA reads TGTGCCAGCAGCTTACAAGGACTAGCGGGAGAAGAGACCCAGTACTTC.

The V gene is TRBV27, the J gene TRBJ1-1; tentatively, D is TRBD1 (5 bases). V was trimmed by 6 bases and J by 5 bases, leaving 19 bases between them. Germline V gene sequence: CDR1 MNHEY, CDR2 SMNVEV (reference sequence). This CDR3 has 15 amino acids. This CDR3 is CASRTDPGYGTEAFF. The CDR3 coding sequence is TGTGCCAGCAGGACAGACCCTGGATATGGGACTGAAGCTTTCTTT.

Comments on this clone: The identical CDR3 is also encoded by other nucleotide sequences in the sample. The chain is built from TRBV19 and TRBJ1-1, with D unclear. Germline V gene data show CDR1 as LNHDA and CDR2 as SQIVND (reference sequence). CDR3 length equals 13 residues. V dropped 2 bases and J dropped 5 bases, with 9 bases sitting between them. CDR3 DNA: TGTGCCAGTAGTATATACGGGGATACTGAAGCTTTCTTT. This gives the protein CASSIYGDTEAFF.

The chain has TRBV28 and TRBJ1-2; D not resolved. The CDR3 spans 16 residues. V was cut by 3 bases and J by 2 bases, with 16 bases left in between. The germline gives CDR1 MDHEN, CDR2 SYDVKM. As DNA, the CDR3 is TGTGCCAGCAGTTTTAGAGGGCTCCAACTAAACTATGGCTACACCTTC. Protein sequence: CASSFRGLQLNYGYTF.

The CDR3 is CASSSGLAGGGHEFF. The CDR3 bases are TGTGCCAGCAGCTCCGGACTAGCGGGAGGGGGGCATGAGTTCTTC. The chain is built from TRBV7-2 and TRBJ2-1; 15 bases line up with TRBD2. From germline, CDR1 is SGHTA and CDR2 FQGNSA. V shed 4 bases and J 14 bases; nucleotides not matched to a gene: 9. The CDR3 loop spans 15 amino acids.

The chain couples TRBV15 to TRBJ2-3; D call uncertain. Trimming pared 0 bases from V and 1 base from J, leaving 11 bases between. Germline V gene data show CDR1 as LNHNV and CDR2 as YYDKDF (reference sequence). The CDR3 runs 16 residues. CDR3 DNA sequence: TGTGCCACCAGCAGAGACCGCCTTTGGGGCACAGATACGCAGTATTTT. Its protein product is CATSRDRLWGTDTQYF.

The rearrangement links TRBV6-5 to TRBJ2-7, with 10 bases fitting TRBD1. Germline-derived CDR1 and CDR2 are MNHEY and SVGAGI. The CDR3 length is 13 residues. V was clipped by 6 bases and J by 7 bases; unmatched bases: 6. The CDR3 reads CASSPTGGVEQYF. The DNA of the CDR3 is TGTGCCAGCAGCCCGACAGGGGGCGTAGAGCAGTACTTC.

This clone was seen once. CDR3 protein: CASSLSGHKTGANVLTF. CDR3 nucleotides: TGTGCCAGCAGTTTATCGGGACACAAGACTGGGGCCAACGTCCTGACTTTC. The chain joins TRBV27 to TRBJ2-6; D might be TRBD1 (6 bases). Germline V gives CDR1 MNHEY, CDR2 SMNVEV (reference sequence). This CDR3 region has 17 residues. Trimming left V 0 bases short and J 2 bases short, with 11 bases between.

The chain has TRBV23-1 and TRBJ1-2; a possible D gene is TRBD1 (6 bases). TRBV23-1 is an ORF, with its function uncertain. CDR3 length: 13 amino acids. Trimming cost V 2 bases and J 4 bases, with 8 bases left between them. CDR3 DNA: TGCGCCAGCAGTCAAGACAGGACCTATGGCTACACCTTC. Protein: CASSQDRTYGYTF.

This chain links TRBV25-1 with TRBJ2-1; no definite D call. Germline CDR1 is MGHDK and CDR2 is SYGVNS. The CDR3 totals 16 residues. The V end lost 2 bases, the J end lost 0 bases, and 11 bases lay between the germline ends. The DNA of the CDR3 is TGTGCCAGCAGTGAACTTAGGGCTAGCTCCTACAATGAGCAGTTCTTC. Amino acids: CASSELRASSYNEQFF. Full variable domain (rest looked up from reference TRBV25-1 and TRBJ2-1): EADIYQTPRYLVIGTGKKITLECSQTMGHDKMYWYQQDPGMELHLIHYSYGVNSTEKGDLSSESTVSRIRTEHFPLTLESARPSHTSQYLCASSELRASSYNEQFFGPGTRLTVL.

The chain combines TRBV11-1 with TRBJ2-6; D not resolved. CDR1 and CDR2 from the germline V gene are SGHAT and FQDESV (reference sequence). There are 17 residues in the CDR3. Deletions cut 1 base from V and 1 base from J, with 11 bases between. DNA of the CDR3: TGTGCCAGCAGCTTAGTTGACGTGGAATCTGGGGCCAACGTCCTGACTTTC. Translated, it gives CASSLVDVESGANVLTF. Full variable domain (outside the CDR3, taken from reference TRBV11-1 and TRBJ2-6): EAEVAQSPRYKITEKSQAVAFWCDPISGHATLYWYRQILGQGPELLVQFQDESVVDDSQLPKDRFSAERLKGVDSTLKIQPAELGDSAMYLCASSLVDVESGANVLTFGAGSRLTVL.

This chain uses TRBV18 with TRBJ1-1; the D is unclear. The length of the CDR3 is 12 residues. Germline V lookup: CDR1 KGHSH, CDR2 LQKENI. Trimming cost V 3 bases and J 4 bases, with 6 bases left between them. CDR3 region: CASSPASTEAFF. CDR3 DNA: TGTGCCAGCTCACCTGCGAGCACTGAAGCTTTCTTT.

This chain joins TRBV15 and TRBJ2-6, with 8 bases identical to TRBD2. J was trimmed by 0 bases and V by 8 bases; bases with no gene match: 9. CDR3 length: 17 amino acids. Germline V gene data show CDR1 as LNHNV and CDR2 as YYDKDF (reference sequence). CDR3 DNA sequence: TGTGCCACCGTCGGGGGGGCAACTCTCTCTGGGGCCAACGTCCTGACTTTC. It is translated as CATVGGATLSGANVLTF.

The chain joins TRBV28 to TRBJ1-2; possibly TRBD1 for D (5 bases). V lost 8 bases and J 2 bases, leaving 12 bases between the germline ends. CDR1 is MDHEN, CDR2 SYDVKM, per germline. The CDR3 loop spans 13 amino acids. In DNA, the CDR3 is TGTGCCAGCCTTCCACAGGCCAACTATGGCTACACCTTC. It codes for CASLPQANYGYTF.

V usage is TRBV4-2 and J usage is TRBJ1-5; 7 bases are a match to TRBD1. After removal of 4 bases from V and 2 bases from J, the junction contained 5 bases not matched to a gene. The germline CDR1 and CDR2 sequences are LGHNA and YNFKEQ. The CDR3 has 15 amino acids. The CDR3 coding sequence is TGTGCCAGCAGCCTCGGGACAGAGGGCAATCAGCCCCAGCATTTT. Its protein is CASSLGTEGNQPQHF.

The CDR3 is CASSWDTTYEQYF. CDR3 nucleotide sequence: TGTGCCAGTAGTTGGGACACCACCTACGAGCAGTACTTC. This chain connects TRBV19 to TRBJ2-7; D perhaps matches TRBD1 (6 bases). Trimming pared 5 bases from V and 2 bases from J, leaving 10 bases between. The V gene's germline CDR1 is LNHDA and CDR2 SQIVND (reference sequence). CDR3 length: 13 amino acids.

This chain links TRBV5-4 with TRBJ2-2; 11 nucleotides align to TRBD2. With 4 bases clipped from V and 4 bases from J, the junction kept 6 bases outside the gene matches. Germline CDR1 is SGHNT and CDR2 is YYREEE (reference sequence). The CDR3 runs to 16 residues. The CDR3 DNA is TGTGCCAGCAGCCCGGGACTAGCGGAGATCACCGGGGAGCTGTTTTTT. This sequence encodes CASSPGLAEITGELFF.